The 10 T cell receptor beta chains listed next were all sequenced from one sample in a study of OX40 agonist ivuxolimab in advanced cancers. The assay was immunoSEQ multiplex PCR, and TCRdb's table has in-frame clones only and misses some. The data contain around 61,000 clones, about nine tenths of them singletons. The sample in question was CD4+ or CD8+ T cells sorted from blood, obtained in a trial of the OX40 agonist ivuxolimab. These receptors were taken from an adult with an advanced solid tumor such as melanoma, head and neck, liver or kidney cancer.

The chain combines TRBV6-5 with TRBJ1-2; D gene ambiguous. This CDR3 contains 11 residues. Trimming removed 5 bases from V and 4 bases from J, with 5 bases in between. Germline V CDR1 and CDR2: MNHEY, SVGAGI. DNA for the CDR3: TGTGCCAGCAGTGCAGGCTATGGCTACACCTTC. The encoded protein is CASSAGYGYTF.

V gene TRBV28 combines with J gene TRBJ2-1; D is uncertain. This CDR3 is 14 amino acids long. Germline V CDR1 and CDR2: MDHEN, SYDVKM. V lost 6 bases and J 4 bases, leaving 13 bases between the germline ends. The CDR3 here is CASRVAWEYNEQFF. DNA of the CDR3: TGTGCCAGCAGAGTCGCATGGGAATACAATGAGCAGTTCTTC. Supplemented by reference TRBV28 and TRBJ2-1, the full variable domain reads DVKVTQSSRYLVKRTGEKVFLECVQDMDHENMFWYRQDPGLGLRLIYFSYDVKMKEKGDIPEGYSVSREKKERFSLILESASTNQTSMYLCASRVAWEYNEQFFGPGTRLTVL.

The chain has TRBV27 and TRBJ1-6, with D hard to call. The CDR3 runs 15 residues. Germline V lookup: CDR1 MNHEY, CDR2 SMNVEV (reference sequence). Trimming removed 1 base at V and 5 bases at J, with 9 bases between. The chain's CDR3 is CASSLYRANNSPLHF. The CDR3 region has the DNA TGTGCCAGCAGTTTATATAGGGCCAATAATTCACCCCTCCACTTT.

The chain combines TRBV28 with TRBJ2-3; 7 bases agree with TRBD1. The CDR3 spans 15 residues. After removal of 1 base from V and 3 bases from J, the junction contained 4 bases not matched to a gene. CDR1 and CDR2 from the germline V gene are MDHEN and SYDVKM. CDR3 loop: CASSLYRGGTDTQYF. As DNA, the CDR3 is TGTGCCAGCAGTTTATACAGGGGCGGGACAGATACGCAGTATTTT.

The genes are TRBV13 and TRBJ2-3; perhaps TRBD2 as D (5 bases). The germline CDR1 and CDR2 sequences are PRHDT and FYEKMQ (reference sequence). Trimming stripped 8 bases from V and 3 bases from J, with 6 bases between. The CDR3 runs 11 residues. The CDR3 DNA reads as TGTGCCAGCGGGGAGACAGATACGCAGTATTTT. Translation gives CASGETDTQYF.

A single count supports this clone. V gene TRBV18 combines with J gene TRBJ1-1, with D unresolved. The CDR3 covers 16 residues. Trimming removed 3 bases at V and 10 bases at J, with 24 bases between. The germline V gene encodes CDR1 KGHSH and CDR2 LQKENI. CDR3 DNA: TGTGCCAGCTCACCTATCGTGACACAAGATATGGGTATAGCTTTCTTT. This sequence encodes CASSPIVTQDMGIAFF.

The rearrangement uses TRBV11-2 and TRBJ1-3; D gene ambiguous. Germline lookup yields CDR1 SGHAT and CDR2 FQNNGV. Trimming shortened V by 5 bases and J by 3 bases, and 11 bases separated the two germline ends. The CDR3 is 14 residues long. Here the CDR3 DNA reads TGTGCCAGCAGCCCCGCTCGGGATGGAAACACCATATATTTT. Amino acid sequence: CASSPARDGNTIYF.

J is TRBJ2-3 and V is TRBV19, with D maybe TRBD1 (6 bases). The V gene lost 5 bases and the J gene lost 4 bases, with 7 bases spanning the gap. The germline CDR1 and CDR2 sequences are LNHDA and SQIVND (reference sequence). The CDR3 sequence is 12 residues long. The CDR3 nucleotides read TGTGCCAGTAGTGAGGGGGCAGATACGCAGTATTTT. Translated: CASSEGADTQYF.

V is TRBV29-1 and J is TRBJ1-1; D is unresolved. The CDR3 has 12 residues. Germline CDR1 reads SQVTM; CDR2 reads ANQGSEA. V was trimmed by 6 bases and J by 1 base, leaving 9 bases between them. CDR3 amino acids: CSVTPPNTEAFF. In DNA, the CDR3 is TGCAGCGTAACCCCCCCGAACACTGAAGCTTTCTTT.

This clone has a single count. CDR3 nucleotides: TGTGCCAGCAGTGAAGCGGACGGGACCTCTGGAAACACCATATATTTT. Protein sequence: CASSEADGTSGNTIYF. This chain links TRBV6-1 with TRBJ1-3; perhaps TRBD1 as D (5 bases). CDR1 and CDR2 from the germline V gene are MNHNS and SASEGT. V dropped 0 bases and J dropped 0 bases, with 9 bases sitting between them. The CDR3 loop spans 16 amino acids.